These 15 T cell receptor beta chains were all obtained from the same sample, sequenced in a study of CD8 T cells in Susac syndrome. Random hexamers primed reverse transcription of about 0.45 to 1 ug RNA. TCRdb analysed the immunoSEQ multiplex PCR reads with MiXCR anew, one entry per CDR3 protein. The sample includes about 240,000 distinct CDR3 sequences, around 96% of them seen just once. The specimen sequenced was CD4+ T cells from PBMCs. Every receptor here comes from a human donor with Susac syndrome.

The chain is built from TRBV30 and TRBJ2-7; possibly TRBD2 for D (5 bases). Per the germline V gene, CDR1 is GTSNPN and CDR2 is SVGIG (reference sequence). The CDR3 has 11 residues. The germline V and J ends were trimmed by 2 bases and 3 bases, with 5 bases remaining between them. The CDR3 reads CAWSSGYEQYF. The CDR3 region has the DNA TGTGCCTGGAGTAGCGGCTACGAGCAGTACTTC.

This sequence joins TRBV4-2 and TRBJ2-5; no reliable D call. The CDR3 totals 15 residues. Germline V gene data show CDR1 as LGHNA and CDR2 as YNFKEQ. The ends were cut back, 0 bases at V and 1 base at J, with 9 bases in the middle. CDR3 nucleotide sequence: TGTGCCAGCAGCCAAGATATTGGCAGCCAAGAGACCCAGTACTTC. This translates into CASSQDIGSQETQYF.

The chain employs TRBV10-2 and TRBJ2-3; 8 nucleotides agree with TRBD2. With 8 bases clipped from V and 2 bases from J, the junction kept 3 bases outside the gene matches. Germline CDR1 and CDR2: WSHSY and SAAADI. The CDR3 has 13 amino acids. CDR3 sequence reads: CASFSGNTDTQYF. The DNA for the CDR3 is TGCGCCAGCTTTAGCGGGAACACAGATACGCAGTATTTT.

This sequence joins TRBV19 and TRBJ2-7; TRBD1 matches 7 bases. This CDR3 has 14 residues. The germline V gene encodes CDR1 LNHDA and CDR2 SQIVND (reference sequence). Losses at the gene ends were 1 base for V and 12 bases for J; bases not matched to a gene: 12. CDR3 region: CASSIAGGQTPLYF. The DNA for the CDR3 is TGTGCCAGTAGTATAGCTGGGGGACAGACGCCACTGTACTTC.

The V call is TRBV27, the J call TRBJ2-3, with TRBD1 matching over 10 bases. With V trimmed by 6 bases and J by 1 base, 7 bases remained unmatched. The CDR3 runs 16 residues. The germline CDR1 and CDR2 sequences are MNHEY and SMNVEV (reference sequence). The CDR3 loop reads CASRRGDRGGTDTQYF. In DNA form, the CDR3 reads TGTGCCAGCAGGCGAGGGGACAGGGGAGGCACAGATACGCAGTATTTT.

The rearrangement joins TRBV30 to TRBJ2-1; the match to TRBD2 covers 7 bases. The CDR3 runs to 14 residues. In germline, CDR1 is GTSNPN, CDR2 SVGIG (reference sequence). After removal of 1 base from V and 4 bases from J, the junction contained 4 bases not matched to a gene. This chain's CDR3 is CAWSGAGDYNEQFF. As DNA, the CDR3 is TGTGCCTGGAGTGGGGCGGGAGATTACAATGAGCAGTTCTTC.

The chain has TRBV20-1 and TRBJ1-3; D not certain. V was pared by 6 bases and J by 0 bases, with 9 bases between. The CDR3 is 13 residues long. Germline V gene data show CDR1 as DFQATT and CDR2 as SNEGSKA (reference sequence). CDR3 DNA: TGCAGTGCCCTCAGCGTCTCTGGAAACACCATATATTTT. Translating gives CSALSVSGNTIYF.

The chain joins TRBV21-1 to TRBJ1-2. TRBV21-1 is a recognized pseudogene. This CDR3 has 15 residues. The CDR3 sequence: CASSKCGKGIYGYTF. CDR3 nucleotides: TGTGCCAGCAGCAAATGCGGAAAGGGCATCTATGGCTACACCTTC.

This clonotype was seen just once. This chain links TRBV30 with TRBJ1-1; a weak D match, TRBD1 (5 bases). V dropped 5 bases and J dropped 11 bases, with 15 bases sitting between them. Germline-derived CDR1 and CDR2 are GTSNPN and SVGIG (reference sequence). The length of the CDR3 is 11 residues. CDR3 sequence reads: CAWGTALEAFF. CDR3 bases: TGTGCCTGGGGGACCGCGTTAGAGGCTTTCTTT.

This chain joins TRBV5-1 and TRBJ1-1, with a weak D call TRBD1 (6 bases). Trimming took off 1 base at V and 10 bases at J, with 14 bases between the two ends. This CDR3 comprises 13 residues. Germline CDR1 SGHRS, CDR2 YFSETQ. Here the CDR3 DNA reads TGCGCCAGCAGCTTGACGGACAGTGGGGGAGCTTTCTTT. Translating gives CASSLTDSGGAFF.

This clonotype was recorded only once. The chain employs TRBV11-2 and TRBJ2-4, with TRBD1 matching 7 bases. The junction had 5 bases not matched to a gene; V was cut back by 3 bases and J by 3 bases. The length of the CDR3 is 15 residues. In germline, CDR1 is SGHAT, CDR2 FQNNGV. CDR3: CASSFRQGDKNIQYF. CDR3 DNA sequence: TGTGCCAGCAGCTTCCGACAGGGTGACAAAAACATTCAGTACTTC.

This chain uses TRBV25-1 with TRBJ2-5; D not resolved. The germline gives CDR1 MGHDK, CDR2 SYGVNS. The CDR3 runs 15 residues. With 3 bases removed from V and 7 bases from J, the gap between germline ends came to 18 bases. This CDR3 reads CASSDLGTGKGTQYF. The CDR3 nucleotides are TGTGCCAGCAGTGATCTGGGAACCGGAAAGGGGACCCAGTACTTC.

CDR3 amino acids: CASSSPLGSTGELFF. DNA of the CDR3: TGTGCCAGCAGTTCCCCTCTCGGAAGCACCGGGGAGCTGTTTTTT. The chain uses TRBV28 and TRBJ2-2, with D hard to call. Germline V CDR1 and CDR2: MDHEN, SYDVKM. V was cut by 4 bases and J by 4 bases, with 13 bases left in between. CDR3 length: 15 residues.

This clonotype showed up just once. This rearrangement joins TRBV5-1 to TRBJ2-5; D possibly uses TRBD1 or TRBD2 (5 bases each). Per germline, CDR1 SGHRS and CDR2 YFSETQ. This CDR3 has 14 amino acids. Trimming pared 4 bases from V and 0 bases from J, leaving 10 bases between. The DNA for the CDR3 is TGCGCCAGCAGCCGTTGGGACGACCAAGAGACCCAGTACTTC. Translating it yields CASSRWDDQETQYF.

V and J are TRBV28 and TRBJ1-1; tentatively, D is TRBD1 (6 bases). CDR1 is MDHEN, CDR2 SYDVKM, per germline. V shed 5 bases and J shed 5 bases, with 9 bases lying between them. This CDR3 comprises 12 residues. CDR3 sequence: CASSHRDTEAFF. The CDR3 DNA follows: TGTGCCAGCAGTCACAGGGATACTGAAGCTTTCTTT.